This T cell receptor (beta chain) was recovered during a study of cytomegalovirus exposure and HLA in healthy donors. About the research overall: One earlier analysis, a look at about 179 million T cells, found some 100 million unique TCR beta sequences. Overall study findings and caveats: Reports described diagnosis of cytomegalovirus status by the classifier as highly specific and sensitive. In a later analysis, at a false discovery rate of 0.05, 16,951 TCR beta sequences matched HLA alleles.

V shed 7 bases and J shed 3 bases, with 12 bases lying between them. The CDR3 extends over 13 amino acids. Germline CDR1 MNHEY, CDR2 SVGAGI. In the PCR, 60 Vbeta and 13 Jbeta primers were used. TCRdb's table, derived via immunoSEQ multiplex PCR, lists solely in-frame clones and lacks some. This sample lists around 160,000 clones; its ten largest clones have about 1.7%. On this clone: The antigen is unknown.

The chain uses TRBV6-5 and TRBJ2-5; D is uncertain. Sequencing was done on a sample of PBMCs. The sequence derives from a woman between 45 and 65 years old in good health and CMV-seronegative. The CDR3 DNA is TGTGCCAGCACCGGCCCTGCGGAAGAGACCCAGTACTTC. It yields the protein CASTGPAEETQYF.